This T cell receptor (beta chain) was obtained from a study of cytomegalovirus exposure and HLA in healthy donors. Study-wide background: The 500 to 850 first-cohort repertoires and the 120 or so validation repertoires shared the same platform, a later analysis reported. General study findings and limits: Both high specificity and high sensitivity reportedly marked the classifier's diagnosis of cytomegalovirus status. TCR clusters originating in the first cohort tended to co-occur in the roughly 120 validation repertoires, according to a later analysis.

A roughly 120-subject validation cohort, separate from the roughly 680-subject first cohort, supplied the donors. The table came from immunoSEQ multiplex PCR; TCRdb's copy has only in-frame clones and leaves some out. The data contain 150,000 to 200,000 clones, roughly 82% of them singletons. This CDR3 is built from 13 residues. V shed 0 bases and J shed 4 bases, with 7 bases lying between them. Germline V gene lookup returns CDR1 SGHDT and CDR2 YYEEEE. Note on this clone: The antigen is not known.

This receptor was obtained from a woman aged 18-29 years in good health and CMV-seronegative. The gene calls are TRBV5-6 and TRBJ1-1; TRBD1 is a possible D gene (6 bases). Sequencing was performed on PBMCs. The CDR3: CASSLVRGTEAFF. As DNA, the CDR3 is TGTGCCAGCAGCTTGGTCAGGGGCACTGAAGCTTTCTTT.